Described below is a single TCR beta chain sequence and its context. Its antigen is not known. This CDR3 region has 14 residues. Germline V gene sequence: CDR1 LGHNA, CDR2 YSLEER. V was shortened by 4 bases and J by 1 base, with 10 bases between the two germline ends. The data are from a study of T-cell reconstitution after alpha-beta-depleted transplantation in children. Whole-study results and caveats: Where some patients showed high TCRbeta diversity at day 60, it came from recipient T cells and thymic progenitors that had survived. Several hundred expanded graft clones reportedly gave rise to the alpha-beta T cells present about two months after transplant. Newly produced T cells mostly provided counts and TCRbeta diversity after one year, as hyperexpanded clones declined.

Unique molecular identifiers tagged the TCRbeta library. MiXCR, run by TCRdb on the PCR reads, gives a single entry per CDR3 protein. The repertoire includes about 76,000 distinct CDR3 sequences, roughly an eighth of them detected once, and 25% to 35% sits in the top ten. The chain couples TRBV4-3 to TRBJ1-2; D might be TRBD1 (6 bases). This specimen was PBMCs, mostly from graft donor cells, taken 180 days after TCRalphabeta/CD19-depleted stem cell transplant. This receptor was obtained from a male patient aged 2-15 years who had a stem cell transplant for acute lymphoblastic leukemia, so the T cells may come from the graft donor. This CDR3 reads CASSRNRDNYGYTF. The DNA of the CDR3 is TGCGCCAGCAGCCGGAACAGGGATAACTATGGCTACACCTTC.